This T cell receptor (beta chain) was profiled in a study of blood T cell repertoires in COVID-19. Overall study context: Acute-phase and convalescent COVID-19 samples originated in the United States, Italy and Spain. Sample material is recorded as cDNA or gDNA derived from T cells, B-cell-depleted T cells, or PBMCs.

V lost 7 bases, J lost 5 bases, and 15 bases lay in between. This CDR3 comprises 15 residues. Germline CDR1 is MNHEY and CDR2 is SVGAGI. Original processing notes: Estimates of nucleated cell counts were drawn from the amplification of reference gene primers. The repertoire was sequenced with immunoSEQ multiplex PCR; TCRdb's copy has only in-frame clones and lacks some. D and trimming come from the DNA, and the V and J calls and clone size come from that table. The sample lists approximately 26,000 clones; 77% were seen once. V and J are TRBV6-5 and TRBJ1-6; maybe TRBD1 (6 bases). Sample: peripheral blood. The receptor comes from a man older than 75 with active or convalescent COVID-19. In nucleotides, the CDR3 is TGTGCCAGCATAGGGGGTTCTATCAATAATTCACCCCTCCACTTT. It encodes CASIGGSINNSPLHF.